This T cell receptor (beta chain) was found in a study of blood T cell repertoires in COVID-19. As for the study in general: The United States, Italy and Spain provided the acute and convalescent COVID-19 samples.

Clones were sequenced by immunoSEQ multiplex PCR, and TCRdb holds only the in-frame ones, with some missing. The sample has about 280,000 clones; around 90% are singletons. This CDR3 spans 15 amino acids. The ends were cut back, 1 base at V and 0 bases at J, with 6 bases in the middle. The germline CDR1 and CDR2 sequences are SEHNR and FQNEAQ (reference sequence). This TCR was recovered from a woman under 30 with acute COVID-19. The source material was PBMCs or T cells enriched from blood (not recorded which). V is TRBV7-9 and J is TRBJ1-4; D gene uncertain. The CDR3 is CASSLDLATNEKLFF. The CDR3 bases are TGTGCCAGCAGCTTAGATCTTGCAACTAATGAAAAACTGTTTTTT.